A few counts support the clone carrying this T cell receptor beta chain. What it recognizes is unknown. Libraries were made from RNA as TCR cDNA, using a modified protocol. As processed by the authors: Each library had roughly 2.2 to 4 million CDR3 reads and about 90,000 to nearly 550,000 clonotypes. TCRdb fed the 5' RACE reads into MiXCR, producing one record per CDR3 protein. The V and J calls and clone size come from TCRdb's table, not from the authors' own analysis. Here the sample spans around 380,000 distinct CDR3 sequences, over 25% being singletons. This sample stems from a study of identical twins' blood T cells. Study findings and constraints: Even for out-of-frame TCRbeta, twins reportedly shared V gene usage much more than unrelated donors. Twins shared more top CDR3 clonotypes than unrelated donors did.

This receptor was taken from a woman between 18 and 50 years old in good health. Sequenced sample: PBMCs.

The CDR3 DNA follows: TGCAGTGCTAGCCGCCGGGACAGACATTACGAGCAGTACTTC. Translating gives CSASRRDRHYEQYF. The V call is TRBV20-1, the J call TRBJ2-7, with 7 nucleotides matching TRBD1. V lost 3 bases, J lost 4 bases, and 9 bases stayed unmatched. The germline gives CDR1 DFQATT, CDR2 SNEGSKA (reference sequence). This CDR3 spans 14 amino acids.